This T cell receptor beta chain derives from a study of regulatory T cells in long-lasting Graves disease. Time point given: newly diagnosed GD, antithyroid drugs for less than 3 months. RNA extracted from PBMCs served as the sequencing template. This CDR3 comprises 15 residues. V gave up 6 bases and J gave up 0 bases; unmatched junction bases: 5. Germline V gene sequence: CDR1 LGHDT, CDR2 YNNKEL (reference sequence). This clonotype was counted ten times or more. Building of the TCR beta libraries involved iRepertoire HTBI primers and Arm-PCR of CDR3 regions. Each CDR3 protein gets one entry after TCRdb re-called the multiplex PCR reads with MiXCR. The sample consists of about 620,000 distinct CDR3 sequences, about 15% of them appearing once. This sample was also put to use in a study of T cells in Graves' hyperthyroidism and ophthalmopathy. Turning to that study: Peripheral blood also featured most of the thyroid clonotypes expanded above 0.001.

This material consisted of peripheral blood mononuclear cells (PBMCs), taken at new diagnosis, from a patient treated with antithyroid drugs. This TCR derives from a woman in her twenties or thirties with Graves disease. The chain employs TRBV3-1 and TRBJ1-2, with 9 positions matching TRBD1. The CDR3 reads CASRGTGRANYGYTF. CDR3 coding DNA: TGTGCCAGCAGGGGGACAGGGCGAGCTAACTATGGCTACACCTTC.